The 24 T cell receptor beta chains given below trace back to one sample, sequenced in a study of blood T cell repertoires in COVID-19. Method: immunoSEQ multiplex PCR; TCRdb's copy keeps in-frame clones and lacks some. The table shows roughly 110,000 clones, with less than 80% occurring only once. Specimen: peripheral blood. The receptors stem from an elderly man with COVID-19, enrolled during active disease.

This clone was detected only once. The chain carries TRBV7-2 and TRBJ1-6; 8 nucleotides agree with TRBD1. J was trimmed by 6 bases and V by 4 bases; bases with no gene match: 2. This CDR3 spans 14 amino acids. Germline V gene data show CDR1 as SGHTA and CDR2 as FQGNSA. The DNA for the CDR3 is TGTGCCAGCAGCTCCGACAGGGGTAATTCACCCCTCCACTTT. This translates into CASSSDRGNSPLHF.

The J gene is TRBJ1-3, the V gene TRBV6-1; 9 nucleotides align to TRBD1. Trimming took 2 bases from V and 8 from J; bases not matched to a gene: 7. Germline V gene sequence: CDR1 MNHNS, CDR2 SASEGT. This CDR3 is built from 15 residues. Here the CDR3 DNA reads TGTGCCAGCAGTGAAAATTTGGGACAGGGTTACACCATATATTTT. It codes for CASSENLGQGYTIYF.

CDR3 coding DNA: TGTGCCAGCAGTTTTACCGGGAGTATCTACGAGCAGTACTTC. Translating gives CASSFTGSIYEQYF. The chain carries TRBV28 and TRBJ2-7, with D perhaps matching TRBD2 (6 bases). The CDR3 is 14 residues long. Trimming took off 3 bases at V and 3 bases at J, with 12 bases between the two ends. Germline lookup yields CDR1 MDHEN and CDR2 SYDVKM. Together with reference TRBV28 and TRBJ2-7, the CDR3 gives the full variable domain: DVKVTQSSRYLVKRTGEKVFLECVQDMDHENMFWYRQDPGLGLRLIYFSYDVKMKEKGDIPEGYSVSREKKERFSLILESASTNQTSMYLCASSFTGSIYEQYFGPGTRLTVT.

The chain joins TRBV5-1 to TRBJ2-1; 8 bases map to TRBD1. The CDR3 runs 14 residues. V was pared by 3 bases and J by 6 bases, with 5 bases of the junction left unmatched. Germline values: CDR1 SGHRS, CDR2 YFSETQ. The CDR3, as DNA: TGCGCCAGCAGCTGGACAGGGCCCCCCAATGAGCAGTTCTTC. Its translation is CASSWTGPPNEQFF.

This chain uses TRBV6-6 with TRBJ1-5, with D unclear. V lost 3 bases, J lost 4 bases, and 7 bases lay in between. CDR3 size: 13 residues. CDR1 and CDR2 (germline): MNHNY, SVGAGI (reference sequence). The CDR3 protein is CASSYTPNQPQHF. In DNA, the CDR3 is TGTGCCAGCAGTTATACTCCGAATCAGCCCCAGCATTTT.

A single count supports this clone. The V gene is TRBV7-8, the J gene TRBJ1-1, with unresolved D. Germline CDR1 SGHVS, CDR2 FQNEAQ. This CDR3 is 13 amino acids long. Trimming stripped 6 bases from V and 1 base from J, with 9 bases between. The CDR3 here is CASRRQPNTEAFF. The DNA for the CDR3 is TGTGCCAGCAGGAGACAACCGAACACTGAAGCTTTCTTT.

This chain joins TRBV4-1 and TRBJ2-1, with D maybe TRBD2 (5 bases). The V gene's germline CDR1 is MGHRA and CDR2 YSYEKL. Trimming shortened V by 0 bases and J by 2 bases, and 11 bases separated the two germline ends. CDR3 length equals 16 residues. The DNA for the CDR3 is TGCGCCAGCAGCCAAGATGAGGGTTCCCCCTACAATGAGCAGTTCTTC. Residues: CASSQDEGSPYNEQFF.

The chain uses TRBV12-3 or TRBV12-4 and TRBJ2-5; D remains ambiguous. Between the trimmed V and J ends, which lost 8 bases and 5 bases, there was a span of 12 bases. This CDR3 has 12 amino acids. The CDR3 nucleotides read TGTGCCAGCCGAAGAGTTGAGGAGACCCAGTACTTC. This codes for CASRRVEETQYF.

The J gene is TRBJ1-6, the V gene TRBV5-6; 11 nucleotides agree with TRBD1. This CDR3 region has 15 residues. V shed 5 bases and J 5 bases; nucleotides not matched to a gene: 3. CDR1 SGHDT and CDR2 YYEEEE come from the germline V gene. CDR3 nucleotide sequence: TGTGCCAGCAGTTGGGACAGGGGGGATAATTCACCCCTCCACTTT. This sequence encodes CASSWDRGDNSPLHF.

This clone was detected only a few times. CDR3: CAIGDRVNQPQHF. For the CDR3, the DNA is TGTGCCATCGGGGACAGGGTTAATCAGCCCCAGCATTTT. This chain joins TRBV10-3 and TRBJ1-5; 9 nucleotides agree with TRBD1. V lost 8 bases, J lost 4 bases, and 3 bases stayed unmatched. The CDR3 sequence is 13 residues long. Germline CDR1 is ENHRY and CDR2 is SYGVKD.

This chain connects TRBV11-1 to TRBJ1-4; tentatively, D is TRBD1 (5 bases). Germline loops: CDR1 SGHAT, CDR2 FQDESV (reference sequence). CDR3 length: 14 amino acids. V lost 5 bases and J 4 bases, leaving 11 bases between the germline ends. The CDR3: CASSPRDSNEKLFF. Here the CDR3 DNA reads TGTGCCAGCAGCCCCCGCGACAGTAATGAAAAACTGTTTTTT.

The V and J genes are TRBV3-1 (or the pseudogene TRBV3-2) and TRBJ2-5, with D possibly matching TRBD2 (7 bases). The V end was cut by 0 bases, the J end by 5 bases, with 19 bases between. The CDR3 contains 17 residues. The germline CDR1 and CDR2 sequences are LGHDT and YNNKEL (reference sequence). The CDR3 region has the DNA TGTGCCAGCAGCCAAGATTTAACCTTGTCGGGGGGCGAGACCCAGTACTTC. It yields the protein CASSQDLTLSGGETQYF.

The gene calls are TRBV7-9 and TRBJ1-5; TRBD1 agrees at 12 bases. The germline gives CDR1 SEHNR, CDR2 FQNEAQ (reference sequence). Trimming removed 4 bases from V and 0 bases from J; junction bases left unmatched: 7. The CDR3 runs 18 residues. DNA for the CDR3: TGTGCCAGCAGCTACGGGACAGGGGGCGCGGATAGCAATCAGCCCCAGCATTTT. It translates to CASSYGTGGADSNQPQHF.

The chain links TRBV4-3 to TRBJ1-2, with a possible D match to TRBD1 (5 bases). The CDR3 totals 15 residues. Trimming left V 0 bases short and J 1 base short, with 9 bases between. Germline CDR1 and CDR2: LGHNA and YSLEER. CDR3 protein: CASSQDWGDNYGYTF. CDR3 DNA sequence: TGCGCCAGCAGCCAAGATTGGGGGGATAACTATGGCTACACCTTC.

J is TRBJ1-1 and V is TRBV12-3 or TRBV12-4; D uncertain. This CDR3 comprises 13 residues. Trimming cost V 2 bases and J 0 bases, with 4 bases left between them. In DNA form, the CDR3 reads TGTGCCAGCAGTTTACAGGTGAACACTGAAGCTTTCTTT. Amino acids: CASSLQVNTEAFF.

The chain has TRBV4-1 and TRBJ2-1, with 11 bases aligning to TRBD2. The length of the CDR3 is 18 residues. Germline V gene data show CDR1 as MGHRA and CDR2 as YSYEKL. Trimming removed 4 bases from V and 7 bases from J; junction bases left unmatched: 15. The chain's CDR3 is CASSLFQLAGVIGNEQFF. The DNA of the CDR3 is TGCGCCAGCAGCCTTTTCCAACTAGCGGGAGTTATAGGGAATGAGCAGTTCTTC.

This chain's CDR3 is CASSFGLPGEQYF. The CDR3 nucleotides are TGTGCCAGCAGCTTCGGGCTTCCGGGGGAGCAGTACTTC. J is TRBJ2-7 and V is TRBV5-6; perhaps TRBD2 as D (5 bases). Germline loops: CDR1 SGHDT, CDR2 YYEEEE. This CDR3 region has 13 residues. V was pared by 2 bases and J by 7 bases, with 13 bases between.

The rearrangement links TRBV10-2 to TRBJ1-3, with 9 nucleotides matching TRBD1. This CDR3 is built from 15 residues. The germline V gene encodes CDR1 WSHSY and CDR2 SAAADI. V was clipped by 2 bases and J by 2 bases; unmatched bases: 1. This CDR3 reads CASSETGGTGNTIYF. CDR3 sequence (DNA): TGCGCCAGCAGTGAGACAGGGGGCACTGGAAACACCATATATTTT.

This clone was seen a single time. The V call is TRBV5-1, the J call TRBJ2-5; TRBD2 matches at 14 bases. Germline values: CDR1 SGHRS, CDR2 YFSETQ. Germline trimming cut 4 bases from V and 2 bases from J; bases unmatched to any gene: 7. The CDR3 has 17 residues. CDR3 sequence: CASSPGLAGEGQETQYF. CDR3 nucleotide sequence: TGCGCCAGCAGCCCGGGACTAGCGGGAGAGGGGCAAGAGACCCAGTACTTC.

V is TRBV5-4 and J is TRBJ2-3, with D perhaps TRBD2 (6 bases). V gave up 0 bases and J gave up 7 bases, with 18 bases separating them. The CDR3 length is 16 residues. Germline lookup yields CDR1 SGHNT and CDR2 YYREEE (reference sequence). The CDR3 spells CASSLAGTSSHHTQYF. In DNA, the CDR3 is TGTGCCAGCAGCTTGGCCGGGACTTCCTCACATCATACGCAGTATTTT.

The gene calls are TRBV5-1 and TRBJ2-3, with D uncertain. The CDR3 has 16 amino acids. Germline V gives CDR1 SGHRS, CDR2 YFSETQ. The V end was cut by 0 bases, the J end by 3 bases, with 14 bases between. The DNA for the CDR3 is TGCGCCAGCAGCTTGGTTCCGACCGGCGGAACAGATACGCAGTATTTT. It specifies CASSLVPTGGTDTQYF.

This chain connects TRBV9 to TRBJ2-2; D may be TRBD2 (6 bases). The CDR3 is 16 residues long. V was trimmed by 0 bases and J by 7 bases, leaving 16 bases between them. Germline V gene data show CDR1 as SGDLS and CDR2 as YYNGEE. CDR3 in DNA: TGTGCCAGCAGCGTAGATAGCGGAGCGATGAGCGGGGAGCTGTTTTTT. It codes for CASSVDSGAMSGELFF.

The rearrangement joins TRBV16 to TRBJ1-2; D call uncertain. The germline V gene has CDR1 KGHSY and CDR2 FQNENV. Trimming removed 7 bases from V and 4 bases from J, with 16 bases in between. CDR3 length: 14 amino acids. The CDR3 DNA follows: TGTGCCAGCACCGCGGGCCGAGGTCGCTATGGCTACACCTTC. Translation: CASTAGRGRYGYTF.

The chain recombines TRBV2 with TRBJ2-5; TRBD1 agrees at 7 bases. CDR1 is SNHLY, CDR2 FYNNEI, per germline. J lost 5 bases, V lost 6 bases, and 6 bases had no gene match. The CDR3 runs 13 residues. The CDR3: CASRNRGVETQYF. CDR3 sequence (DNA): TGTGCCAGCAGAAACAGGGGTGTCGAGACCCAGTACTTC. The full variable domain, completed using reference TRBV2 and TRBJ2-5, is EPEVTQTPSHQVTQMGQEVILRCVPISNHLYFYWYRQILGQKVEFLVSFYNNEISEKSEIFDDQFSVERPDGSNFTLKIRSTKLEDSAMYFCASRNRGVETQYFGPGTRLLVL.